The 32 T cell receptor beta chains presented below share a single source sample, sequenced in a study of cytomegalovirus exposure and HLA in healthy donors. Use of 60 Vbeta and 13 Jbeta primers characterized the PCR. Here immunoSEQ multiplex PCR was the method, and the copy in TCRdb shows in-frame clones only, minus some. Counted here are around 130,000 clones, roughly four fifths occurring once; the ten biggest clones make up about 1.8%. The sample was PBMCs. These TCRs come from a woman between 45 and 65 years old in good health and CMV-seronegative.

V usage is TRBV6-5 and J usage is TRBJ2-2, with TRBD2 as a possible D gene (5 bases). The CDR3 consists of 14 residues. CDR1 MNHEY and CDR2 SVGAGI come from the germline V gene. V lost 0 bases and J 4 bases, leaving 6 bases between the germline ends. The CDR3 protein is CASSYSGVTGELFF. CDR3 DNA: TGTGCCAGCAGTTACTCCGGGGTCACCGGGGAGCTGTTTTTT.

In its sample, this clone was seen a few times. CDR3 region: CASSFQGGTTGNTIYF. DNA for the CDR3: TGTGCCAGCAGCTTTCAGGGGGGAACGACTGGAAACACCATATATTTT. The J gene is TRBJ1-3, the V gene TRBV13; 7 nucleotides align to TRBD1. Per the germline V gene, CDR1 is PRHDT and CDR2 is FYEKMQ (reference sequence). This CDR3 contains 16 residues. Trimming at V came to 3 bases and at J to 2 bases, leaving 7 bases not matched to a gene. The whole variable domain, remainder taken from reference TRBV13 and TRBJ1-3, is AAGVIQSPRHLIKEKRETATLKCYPIPRHDTVYWYQQGPGQDPQFLISFYEKMQSDKGSIPDRFSAQQFSDYHSELNMSSLELGDSALYFCASSFQGGTTGNTIYFGEGSWLTVV.

The rearrangement joins TRBV2 to TRBJ2-1; 12 nucleotides align to TRBD2. The V segment lost 5 bases and the J segment 12 bases; nucleotides outside the gene matches: 14. The germline V gene has CDR1 SNHLY and CDR2 FYNNEI. The CDR3 runs to 16 residues. The CDR3 loop reads CASSPTRLAGEDGQFF. CDR3 nucleotides: TGTGCCAGCAGTCCGACGAGACTAGCGGGAGAGGACGGGCAGTTCTTC.

The V call is TRBV9, the J call TRBJ2-3; 9 bases match TRBD2. V lost 0 bases, J lost 6 bases, and 8 bases stayed unmatched. This CDR3 comprises 16 residues. The germline CDR1 and CDR2 sequences are SGDLS and YYNGEE. CDR3 sequence reads: CASSVANSGSVDTQYF. CDR3 DNA: TGTGCCAGCAGCGTAGCTAATAGCGGGAGTGTCGATACGCAGTATTTT.

This chain links TRBV5-1 with TRBJ2-2, with unresolved D. The CDR3 spans 16 residues. From germline, CDR1 is SGHRS and CDR2 YFSETQ. Trimming left V 4 bases short and J 1 base short, with 14 bases between. In DNA form, the CDR3 reads TGCGCCAGCAGCAGTGCCCCCCTACGGAACACCGGGGAGCTGTTTTTT. This codes for CASSSAPLRNTGELFF.

The V call is TRBV11-3, the J call TRBJ1-1; TRBD1 is a possible D gene (5 bases). Germline CDR1 and CDR2: SGHNT and YENEEA. Trimming cost V 5 bases and J 4 bases, with 14 bases left between them. CDR3 size: 14 residues. The CDR3: CASSPPQGSTEAFF. The DNA for the CDR3 is TGTGCCAGCAGCCCTCCCCAGGGTAGCACTGAAGCTTTCTTT.

The chain carries TRBV28 and TRBJ1-2, with 12 nucleotides matching TRBD1. The CDR3 is 17 residues long. Germline values: CDR1 MDHEN, CDR2 SYDVKM. V was pared by 5 bases and J by 4 bases, with 11 bases of the junction left unmatched. DNA of the CDR3: TGTGCCAGCAGTCACGCCGGGACAGGGGGCGAAGGCTATGGCTACACCTTC. Its translation: CASSHAGTGGEGYGYTF.

The chain employs TRBV30 and TRBJ1-1; D possibly corresponds to TRBD1 (6 bases). V was cut by 3 bases and J by 4 bases, with 12 bases left in between. This CDR3 is 13 amino acids long. The germline V gene encodes CDR1 GTSNPN and CDR2 SVGIG (reference sequence). The CDR3 is CAWRGTPATEAFF. In nucleotides, the CDR3 is TGTGCCTGGAGGGGGACACCCGCCACTGAAGCTTTCTTT.

This clone was found a few times. V gene TRBV7-3 combines with J gene TRBJ2-2, with D perhaps TRBD2 (6 bases). Looked up from germline, CDR1 is SGHTA and CDR2 is FQGTGA. Trimming left V 5 bases short and J 6 bases short, with 13 bases between. This CDR3 spans 14 amino acids. The CDR3 spells CASSLGTQPGELFF. The CDR3 bases are TGTGCCAGCAGCCTAGGGACTCAACCCGGGGAGCTGTTTTTT.

The chain combines TRBV6-5 with TRBJ2-5, with 7 bases lining up with TRBD1. CDR3 size: 15 residues. Unmatched junction bases numbered 4, after V lost 1 base and J lost 2 bases. Germline CDR1 MNHEY, CDR2 SVGAGI. In DNA form, the CDR3 reads TGTGCCAGCAGTTACTACGGGACAGAACAAGAGACCCAGTACTTC. It codes for CASSYYGTEQETQYF.

This chain joins TRBV28 and TRBJ1-5; weak D call: TRBD1 (5 bases). V was pared by 2 bases and J by 1 base, with 9 bases between. The length of the CDR3 is 15 residues. Germline V lookup: CDR1 MDHEN, CDR2 SYDVKM. In DNA, the CDR3 is TGTGCCAGCAGTTTACAGGGCTCAAGCAATCAGCCCCAGCATTTT. Its translation is CASSLQGSSNQPQHF.

The V call is TRBV6-1, the J call TRBJ2-3; 14 bases agree with TRBD2. The V and J ends lost 8 bases and 5 bases, in that order; junction bases with no gene match: 3. The CDR3 consists of 14 residues. Per the germline V gene, CDR1 is MNHNS and CDR2 is SASEGT. In DNA, the CDR3 is TGTGCCAGCCGACTAGCGGGAGGGGGAGATACGCAGTATTTT. As protein: CASRLAGGGDTQYF.

The rearrangement uses TRBV6-6 and TRBJ2-5; D might be TRBD1 (5 bases). The V gene lost 4 bases and the J gene lost 4 bases, with 16 bases spanning the gap. This CDR3 contains 15 residues. Germline values: CDR1 MNHNY, CDR2 SVGAGI (reference sequence). The CDR3 protein is CASSSQGRRGETQYF. The CDR3, as DNA: TGTGCCAGCAGTTCGCAGGGTAGGAGAGGAGAGACCCAGTACTTC.

This rearrangement joins TRBV30 to TRBJ1-5; TRBD1 agrees at 8 bases. CDR3 length: 16 amino acids. Trimming took 5 bases from V and 5 from J; bases not matched to a gene: 14. The germline V gene has CDR1 GTSNPN and CDR2 SVGIG (reference sequence). CDR3 amino acids: CAWRSPFTGGYQPQHF. The CDR3 region has the DNA TGTGCCTGGCGCTCACCCTTTACAGGGGGGTATCAGCCCCAGCATTTT.

The rearrangement joins TRBV5-4 to TRBJ1-1; D possibly corresponds to TRBD1 (5 bases). The V end was cut by 1 base, the J end by 1 base, with 11 bases between. This CDR3 has 15 residues. Germline CDR1 and CDR2: SGHNT and YYREEE (reference sequence). Here the CDR3 DNA reads TGTGCCAGCAGCTTGATGAGAGGACAGAACACTGAAGCTTTCTTT. Its translation is CASSLMRGQNTEAFF.

This chain links TRBV29-1 with TRBJ2-3; D gene uncertain. This CDR3 has 16 residues. The V end was cut by 0 bases, the J end by 1 base, with 14 bases between. Germline CDR1 is SQVTM and CDR2 is ANQGSEA. The CDR3 DNA reads TGCAGCGTTGAAGAATGGCGAGACATCGGCACAGATACGCAGTATTTT. The encoded protein is CSVEEWRDIGTDTQYF.

This clone was observed a few times. CDR3 amino acids: CASSTSGTGNEKLFF. CDR3 DNA: TGTGCCAGCAGTACATCCGGGACAGGGAATGAAAAACTGTTTTTT. The V and J genes are TRBV28 and TRBJ1-4; TRBD1 aligns across 9 bases. The CDR3 runs 15 residues. Germline V gene data show CDR1 as MDHEN and CDR2 as SYDVKM. The J segment lost 5 bases and the V segment lost 5 bases, leaving 6 bases of the junction unmatched.

The V and J genes are TRBV5-1 and TRBJ2-3, with TRBD2 matching 11 bases. Trimming at V came to 3 bases and at J to 3 bases, leaving 0 bases not matched to a gene. Per the germline V gene, CDR1 is SGHRS and CDR2 is YFSETQ. The CDR3 contains 14 residues. As DNA, the CDR3 is TGCGCCAGCAGCTCTAGCGGGAGGACAGATACGCAGTATTTT. Protein sequence: CASSSSGRTDTQYF.

The chain links TRBV4-2 to TRBJ1-1; D call uncertain. The V end was cut by 2 bases, the J end by 2 bases, with 3 bases between. Germline loops: CDR1 LGHNA, CDR2 YNFKEQ. This CDR3 contains 12 residues. CDR3 in amino acids: CASSQSNTEAFF. The DNA for the CDR3 is TGTGCCAGCAGCCAATCAAACACTGAAGCTTTCTTT.

The gene calls are TRBV29-1 and TRBJ2-3; TRBD1 matches at 7 bases. This CDR3 region has 12 residues. J was trimmed by 3 bases and V by 7 bases; bases with no gene match: 4. Germline V gene lookup returns CDR1 SQVTM and CDR2 ANQGSEA. The CDR3, as DNA: TGCAGCGCGGGACAGTTTACAGATACGCAGTATTTT. Encoded protein: CSAGQFTDTQYF.

This chain links TRBV19 with TRBJ2-5, with a weak D call TRBD2 (7 bases). The CDR3 is 15 residues long. The germline gives CDR1 LNHDA, CDR2 SQIVND (reference sequence). Trimming took 2 bases from V and 3 from J, leaving 13 bases between them. The CDR3 loop is CASSILRGGKETQYF. The CDR3 DNA reads TGTGCCAGTAGTATATTGAGGGGGGGGAAAGAGACCCAGTACTTC.

The J gene is TRBJ1-2, the V gene TRBV27; D not resolved. The germline V gene encodes CDR1 MNHEY and CDR2 SMNVEV (reference sequence). V was clipped by 5 bases and J by 4 bases, with 11 bases between them. This CDR3 contains 13 residues. CDR3 amino acids: CASSPRLSYGYTF. The CDR3 DNA reads as TGTGCCAGCAGTCCCCGGTTGTCCTATGGCTACACCTTC.

This sequence joins TRBV6-6 and TRBJ2-1, with D possibly being TRBD2 (5 bases). The CDR3 contains 8 residues. The V end was cut by 8 bases, the J end by 14 bases, with 7 bases between. Germline V gene data show CDR1 as MNHNY and CDR2 as SVGAGI (reference sequence). CDR3 DNA sequence: TGTGCCAGCGGGAGTGAGTTCTTC. Protein: CASGSEFF.

CDR3 sequence: CAWRGSGAGELFF. CDR3 coding DNA: TGTGCCTGGAGGGGTTCGGGGGCCGGGGAGCTGTTTTTT. The J gene is TRBJ2-2, the V gene TRBV30, with D possibly TRBD2 on 6 matching bases. This CDR3 is 13 amino acids long. Trimming took 3 bases from V and 6 from J, leaving 11 bases between them. Per germline, CDR1 GTSNPN and CDR2 SVGIG (reference sequence).

The rearrangement uses TRBV15 and TRBJ2-5, with a tentative D call TRBD1 (5 bases). The V and J ends lost 0 bases and 4 bases respectively, with 9 bases between them. The germline V gene encodes CDR1 LNHNV and CDR2 YYDKDF (reference sequence). This CDR3 has 14 amino acids. This CDR3 is CATSREPGRETQYF. The CDR3 coding sequence is TGTGCCACCAGCAGAGAACCAGGGCGAGAGACCCAGTACTTC.

The chain carries TRBV5-4 and TRBJ1-1; the D gene is possibly TRBD1 (5 bases). Germline V lookup: CDR1 SGHNT, CDR2 YYREEE (reference sequence). This CDR3 has 14 amino acids. V was cut by 1 base and J by 1 base, with 8 bases left in between. The CDR3 loop is CASSLKGPNTEAFF. The CDR3 bases are TGTGCCAGCAGCTTGAAGGGGCCGAACACTGAAGCTTTCTTT.

The chain recombines TRBV30 with TRBJ2-3, with 7 positions matching TRBD2. CDR1 is GTSNPN, CDR2 SVGIG, per germline (reference sequence). V lost 3 bases to trimming and J lost 3 bases; unmatched junction nucleotides: 6. The CDR3 spans 14 residues. The DNA for the CDR3 is TGTGCCTGGAGAAAGGGAGGGTGGACAGATACGCAGTATTTT. Amino acid sequence: CAWRKGGWTDTQYF.

CDR3 DNA sequence: TGTGCCACTGGGACTAGCGGGTTGGATGAGCAGTTCTTC. This encodes CATGTSGLDEQFF. The V gene is TRBV10-3, the J gene TRBJ2-1; 12 bases line up with TRBD2. Trimming cost V 10 bases and J 8 bases; bases outside gene matches: 6. The CDR3 is 13 amino acids. Germline CDR1 ENHRY, CDR2 SYGVKD.

V and J are TRBV4-3 and TRBJ1-5; possibly TRBD1 for D (6 bases). CDR1 and CDR2 from the germline V gene are LGHNA and YSLEER. This CDR3 contains 16 residues. V was cut by 0 bases and J by 2 bases, with 11 bases left in between. In DNA form, the CDR3 reads TGCGCCAGCAGCCAAGAACCGTACAGGGGCAATCAGCCCCAGCATTTT. Amino acids: CASSQEPYRGNQPQHF.

Only one count was recorded for this clone. The rearrangement joins TRBV6-5 to TRBJ2-7, with a possible D match to TRBD2 (5 bases). This CDR3 is 15 amino acids long. Per the germline V gene, CDR1 is MNHEY and CDR2 is SVGAGI. Trimming cost V 2 bases and J 2 bases, with 13 bases left between them. CDR3: CASSYASGPPYEQYF. DNA of the CDR3: TGTGCCAGCAGTTACGCGAGCGGACCACCCTACGAGCAGTACTTC.

As to this clone: Other nucleotide sequences in the sample specify the same CDR3. The genes are TRBV4-3 and TRBJ2-7; 11 nucleotides agree with TRBD2. The V and J ends lost 1 base and 1 base, in that order; junction bases with no gene match: 0. This CDR3 contains 15 residues. Germline loops: CDR1 LGHNA, CDR2 YSLEER. The CDR3 DNA follows: TGCGCCAGCAGCCAAGGACTAGCGGGGTCCTACGAGCAGTACTTC. Its protein is CASSQGLAGSYEQYF.

This clone was seen a handful of times. CDR3 sequence: CASSQAAQAGQNYEQYF. The CDR3 DNA is TGCGCCAGCAGCCAAGCAGCCCAGGCGGGACAGAACTACGAGCAGTACTTC. The rearrangement uses TRBV4-3 and TRBJ2-7, with D tentatively TRBD1 (7 bases). This CDR3 comprises 17 residues. V lost 1 base to trimming and J lost 3 bases, with 19 bases between them. Germline-derived CDR1 and CDR2 are LGHNA and YSLEER.